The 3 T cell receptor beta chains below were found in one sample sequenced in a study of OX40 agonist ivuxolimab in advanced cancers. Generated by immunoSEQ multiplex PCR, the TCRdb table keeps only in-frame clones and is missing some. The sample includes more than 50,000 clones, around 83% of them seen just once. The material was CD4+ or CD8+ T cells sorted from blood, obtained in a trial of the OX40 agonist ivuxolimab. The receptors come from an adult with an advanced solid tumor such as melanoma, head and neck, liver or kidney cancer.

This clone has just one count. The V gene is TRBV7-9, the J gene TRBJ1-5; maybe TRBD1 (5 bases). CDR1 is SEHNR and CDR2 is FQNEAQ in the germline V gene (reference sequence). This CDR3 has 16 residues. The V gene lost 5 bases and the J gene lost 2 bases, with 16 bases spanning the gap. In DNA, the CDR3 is TGTGCCAGCAGCGCGGCAGGAACCAGGGGCAATCAGCCCCAGCATTTT. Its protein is CASSAAGTRGNQPQHF.

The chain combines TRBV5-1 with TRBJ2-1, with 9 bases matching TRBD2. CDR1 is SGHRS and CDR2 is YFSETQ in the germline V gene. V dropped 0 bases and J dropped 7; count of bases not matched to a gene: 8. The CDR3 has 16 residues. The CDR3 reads CASSLAAGGPLNEQFF. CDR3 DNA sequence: TGCGCCAGCAGCTTGGCCGCGGGAGGGCCTTTAAATGAGCAGTTCTTC. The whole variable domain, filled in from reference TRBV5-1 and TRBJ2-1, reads KAGVTQTPRYLIKTRGQQVTLSCSPISGHRSVSWYQQTPGQGLQFLFEYFSETQRNKGNFPGRFSGRQFSNSRSEMNVSTLELGDSALYLCASSLAAGGPLNEQFFGPGTRLTVL.

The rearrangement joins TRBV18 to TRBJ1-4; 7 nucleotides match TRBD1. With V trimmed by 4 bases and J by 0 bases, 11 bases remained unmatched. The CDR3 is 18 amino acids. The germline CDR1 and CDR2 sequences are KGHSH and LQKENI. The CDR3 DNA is TGTGCCAGCTCACGACAGGGAGTCTTTGGGGCAACTAATGAAAAACTGTTTTTT. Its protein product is CASSRQGVFGATNEKLFF.